The 32 T cell receptor beta chains listed next were all sequenced from one sample in a study of T cell repertoires in cytomegalovirus infection (dated by TCRdb to the late 2010s). The label giving this sample's treatment or condition can be read as: in vitro stimulation with specific CMV peptide epitopes to enrich CMV-specific T cells. Sequenced on an Illumina HiSeq 1500. The public reads were reanalyzed by TCRdb: fastp trimming at Q25, MiXCR alignment, in-frame beta chains only. Here each entry gathers all rows of one CDR3 protein and keeps the most common genes and DNA. Here the sample has about 83,000 distinct CDR3 sequences; 29% occur a single time. The top ten constitute 65% to 75% of the sample. These receptors have no identified antigens. The source material was CD8+ T cells from cultured PBMCs, sampled from culture after CMV antigen stimulation. The source is a human donor in good health (CMV status not recorded). Some clones in this sample may be carry-over from other donors' samples.

The rearrangement uses TRBV2 and TRBJ2-7; D is unclear. CDR3 length equals 17 residues. The V end was cut by 3 bases, the J end by 2 bases, with 20 bases between. CDR1 is SNHLY and CDR2 is FYNNEI in the germline V gene. The CDR3 sequence is CASSDGGIGPVTYEQYF. The CDR3 DNA sequence: TGTGCCAGCAGTGATGGCGGAATTGGGCCAGTGACCTACGAGCAGTACTTC.

There are many counts of this clonotype. J is TRBJ1-2 and V is TRBV7-2; D is possibly TRBD1 (6 bases). The CDR3 loop spans 14 amino acids. In germline, CDR1 is SGHTA, CDR2 FQGNSA. The V gene lost 3 bases and the J gene lost 6 bases, with 14 bases spanning the gap. The CDR3 region has the DNA TGTGCCAGCAGCTTCTGGGGGGGCTATAATGGCTACACCTTC. Residues: CASSFWGGYNGYTF.

This clonotype was counted a few times. The gene calls are TRBV24-1 and TRBJ2-1, with TRBD2 identical over 11 bases. Germline V lookup: CDR1 KGHDR, CDR2 SFDVKD. With V trimmed by 2 bases and J by 2 bases, 1 base remained unmatched. The CDR3 contains 16 residues. Written as DNA, the CDR3 is TGTGCCACCAGTGATTCACTAGCGGGGGCCTACAATGAGCAGTTCTTC. It is translated as CATSDSLAGAYNEQFF.

This clonotype was found a few times. The chain couples TRBV4-1 to TRBJ2-3; D is unclear. Looked up from germline, CDR1 is MGHRA and CDR2 is YSYEKL. The CDR3 covers 13 residues. Trimming pared 1 base from V and 3 bases from J, leaving 5 bases between. DNA of the CDR3: TGCGCCAGCAGCCAAGTTGGGACAGATACGCAGTATTTT. Translation: CASSQVGTDTQYF.

This chain links TRBV6-5 with TRBJ2-5, with 10 bases aligning to TRBD2. This CDR3 is 14 amino acids long. The trim removed 10 bases at V and 2 bases at J, leaving 7 bases unmatched. CDR1 and CDR2 from the germline V gene are MNHEY and SVGAGI. The CDR3 coding sequence is TGTGCCACCCAGGTAGCGGGGGGACAAGAGACCCAGTACTTC. Translated: CATQVAGGQETQYF.

The chain carries TRBV29-1 and TRBJ1-1; D may be TRBD1 (6 bases). V was shortened by 5 bases and J by 6 bases, with 13 bases between the two germline ends. The V gene's germline CDR1 is SQVTM and CDR2 ANQGSEA. The CDR3 loop spans 12 amino acids. The CDR3, as DNA: TGCAGCGTTTTATATTGGACAGCTGAAGCTTTCTTT. It codes for CSVLYWTAEAFF. Filled out from reference TRBV29-1 and TRBJ1-1, the complete variable domain reads SAVISQKPSRDICQRGTSLTIQCQVDSQVTMMFWYRQQPGQSLTLIATANQGSEATYESGFVIDKFPISRPNLTFSTLTVSNMSPEDSSIYLCSVLYWTAEAFFGQGTRLTVV.

The CDR3: CASSRTSGGATDTQYF. For the CDR3, the DNA is TGTGCCAGCAGTCGAACTAGCGGGGGGGCCACAGATACGCAGTATTTT. The V gene is TRBV7-9, the J gene TRBJ2-3; TRBD2 aligns across 13 bases. Per the germline V gene, CDR1 is SEHNR and CDR2 is FQNEAQ (reference sequence). This CDR3 comprises 16 residues. V lost 6 bases, J lost 2 bases, and 5 bases stayed unmatched.

Many counts were recorded for this clonotype. The V gene is TRBV28, the J gene TRBJ2-6; D call uncertain. In germline, CDR1 is MDHEN, CDR2 SYDVKM. The V and J ends lost 3 bases and 3 bases respectively, with 6 bases between them. This CDR3 contains 14 residues. The CDR3 DNA reads as TGTGCCAGCAGTTTGATAGTTGGGGCCAACGTCCTGACTTTC. This encodes CASSLIVGANVLTF. Combining the CDR3 with reference TRBV28 and TRBJ2-6 gives the whole variable domain DVKVTQSSRYLVKRTGEKVFLECVQDMDHENMFWYRQDPGLGLRLIYFSYDVKMKEKGDIPEGYSVSREKKERFSLILESASTNQTSMYLCASSLIVGANVLTFGAGSRLTVL.

Worth noting for this clonotype: This may stem from a read error, because a much larger clone lies one nucleotide away. The J gene is TRBJ2-5, the V gene TRBV7-8; D not resolved. The V gene's germline CDR1 is SGHVS and CDR2 FQNEAQ. Trimming left V 7 bases short and J 2 bases short, with 17 bases between. This CDR3 spans 15 amino acids. This CDR3 reads CASTPGLATQETQYF. CDR3 in DNA: TGTGCCAGCACCCCCGGTCTCGCGACACAAGAGACCCAGTACTTC. Variable domain in full (rest from reference TRBV7-8 and TRBJ2-5): GAGVSQSPRYKVAKRGQDVALRCDPISGHVSLFWYQQALGQGPEFLTYFQNEAQLDKSGLPSDRFFAERPEGSVSTLKIQRTQQEDSAVYLCASTPGLATQETQYFGPGTRLLVL.

The rearrangement joins TRBV7-9 to TRBJ2-5; no definite D call. Deletions cut 1 base from V and 2 bases from J, with 8 bases between. Germline V gene sequence: CDR1 SEHNR, CDR2 FQNEAQ (reference sequence). This CDR3 is built from 14 residues. The CDR3, as DNA: TGTGCCAGCAGCTTAGAGACCACTCAAGAGACCCAGTACTTC. Protein: CASSLETTQETQYF.

The gene calls are TRBV6-5 and TRBJ2-7; weak D call: TRBD1 (5 bases). V lost 0 bases to trimming and J lost 0 bases, with 12 bases between them. Looked up from germline, CDR1 is MNHEY and CDR2 is SVGAGI. The CDR3 extends over 16 amino acids. DNA for the CDR3: TGTGCCAGCAGTTACTCGGCCTCTGGGGCCTCCTACGAGCAGTACTTC. Translating gives CASSYSASGASYEQYF.

The V and J genes are TRBV5-6 and TRBJ1-1; D gene ambiguous. Trimming took 2 bases from V and 5 from J, leaving 7 bases between them. Germline lookup yields CDR1 SGHDT and CDR2 YYEEEE. The CDR3 covers 12 residues. The CDR3 DNA sequence: TGTGCCAGCAGCTTCTCGTTTACTGAAGCTTTCTTT. This gives the protein CASSFSFTEAFF.

The rearrangement joins TRBV19 to TRBJ1-4, with D perhaps matching TRBD1 (6 bases). Germline V gene sequence: CDR1 LNHDA, CDR2 SQIVND (reference sequence). V lost 7 bases to trimming and J lost 7 bases, with 25 bases between them. This CDR3 contains 17 residues. The DNA for the CDR3 is TGTGCCAGTACCCAAGAACACAGGGAGGTCTTGACTGAAAAACTGTTTTTT. Translated, it gives CASTQEHREVLTEKLFF.

This clonotype was counted at least ten times. Here the CDR3 DNA reads TGTGCCAGCAGTGATTGGGGGGCGTCCTACGAGCAGTACTTC. It yields the protein CASSDWGASYEQYF. This chain connects TRBV6-1 to TRBJ2-7, with D perhaps TRBD1 or TRBD2 (6 bases each). Germline CDR1 and CDR2: MNHNS and SASEGT. The CDR3 consists of 14 residues. The V end was cut by 3 bases, the J end by 1 base, with 10 bases between.

This chain joins TRBV6-6 and TRBJ1-3; D unclear. CDR1 is MNHNY and CDR2 is SVGAGI in the germline V gene (reference sequence). The CDR3 covers 15 residues. Trimming removed 5 bases at V and 6 bases at J, with 17 bases between. DNA for the CDR3: TGTGCCAGCAGTCCCGTTGAGGTTCAGAAAAACACCATATATTTT. Encoded protein: CASSPVEVQKNTIYF.

The chain is built from TRBV14 and TRBJ2-1; 7 bases are shared with TRBD1. The V gene's germline CDR1 is SGHDN and CDR2 FVKESK. Germline trimming cut 5 bases from V and 1 base from J; bases unmatched to any gene: 8. The CDR3 length is 16 residues. The CDR3 here is CASSLTGKISYNEQFF. CDR3 bases: TGTGCCAGCAGCTTGACAGGGAAAATTTCCTACAATGAGCAGTTCTTC.

In its sample, this clonotype was seen a few times. The chain links TRBV4-1 to TRBJ2-7; D not resolved. Germline CDR1 is MGHRA and CDR2 is YSYEKL. Trimming shortened V by 3 bases and J by 3 bases, and 15 bases separated the two germline ends. The CDR3 has 15 amino acids. CDR3 nucleotide sequence: TGCGCCAGCAGCCAGTCGGTCGGTGGCCGCTACGAGCAGTACTTC. It encodes CASSQSVGGRYEQYF.

The chain employs TRBV12-3 or TRBV12-4 and TRBJ1-1; no definite D call. This CDR3 is 13 amino acids long. Trimming left V 3 bases short and J 1 base short, with 6 bases between. The CDR3 bases are TGTGCCAGCAGTTTTTCTGGGAACACTGAAGCTTTCTTT. Protein sequence: CASSFSGNTEAFF.

This clonotype was found a few times. The chain combines TRBV9 with TRBJ2-7; no clear D gene. CDR1 and CDR2 from the germline V gene are SGDLS and YYNGEE. The CDR3 runs to 15 residues. The V gene lost 0 bases and the J gene lost 5 bases, with 15 bases spanning the gap. The CDR3, as DNA: TGTGCCAGCAGCGTAGGCCCCGATTACGCTGACGAGCAGTACTTC. This gives the protein CASSVGPDYADEQYF.

Here the CDR3 DNA reads TGCGCCAGCAGTCTAGCGGGGGGGCTGAATTCCGGGGAGCTGTTTTTT. This gives the protein CASSLAGGLNSGELFF. V is TRBV4-1 and J is TRBJ2-2; 12 bases align to TRBD2. Per germline, CDR1 MGHRA and CDR2 YSYEKL. V shed 6 bases, J shed 6 bases, and the junction held 8 bases outside the gene matches. This CDR3 is 16 amino acids long.

The gene calls are TRBV7-2 and TRBJ1-3; 9 bases agree with TRBD1. This CDR3 region has 15 residues. Looked up from germline, CDR1 is SGHTA and CDR2 is FQGNSA. V gave up 5 bases and J gave up 3 bases; unmatched junction bases: 5. The CDR3 DNA is TGTGCCAGCAGCGGGGGACAGGGTCTTGGAAACACCATATATTTT. This encodes CASSGGQGLGNTIYF. The full variable domain, with the rest looked up from reference TRBV7-2 and TRBJ1-3, is GAGVSQSPSNKVTEKGKDVELRCDPISGHTALYWYRQSLGQGLEFLIYFQGNSAPDKSGLPSDRFSAERTGGSVSTLTIQRTQQEDSAVYLCASSGGQGLGNTIYFGEGSWLTVV.

This clonotype showed up many times. The chain uses TRBV6-1 and TRBJ1-1, with D unclear. The germline gives CDR1 MNHNS, CDR2 SASEGT. The germline V and J ends were trimmed by 8 bases and 1 base, with 11 bases remaining between them. CDR3 length: 13 residues. In DNA form, the CDR3 reads TGTGCCAGCCTTCTCCCCGGGAACACTGAAGCTTTCTTT. This codes for CASLLPGNTEAFF.

This clonotype was seen more than once but under ten times. V is TRBV4-1 and J is TRBJ2-6; D gene uncertain. Deletions cut 1 base from V and 2 bases from J, with 3 bases between. This CDR3 has 14 amino acids. Germline loops: CDR1 MGHRA, CDR2 YSYEKL. CDR3 protein: CASSQGAGANVLTF. The CDR3 region has the DNA TGCGCCAGCAGCCAAGGGGCTGGGGCCAACGTCCTGACTTTC.

This clonotype was observed a handful of times. The gene calls are TRBV10-3 and TRBJ2-3; D might be TRBD2 (6 bases). The CDR3 consists of 17 residues. Between the trimmed V and J ends, which lost 0 bases and 1 base, there was a span of 14 bases. Germline assignment: CDR1 ENHRY and CDR2 SYGVKD. The CDR3 is CAISESLASSGTDTQYF. The CDR3 region has the DNA TGTGCCATCAGTGAGTCGCTAGCGTCGTCCGGCACAGATACGCAGTATTTT.

This clonotype has just a few counts. The chain employs TRBV7-9 and TRBJ2-1; 7 bases align to TRBD2. Germline lookup yields CDR1 SEHNR and CDR2 FQNEAQ (reference sequence). V trimming: 8 bases; J trimming: 5 bases; junction bases outside the gene matches: 9. The CDR3 sequence is 14 residues long. The CDR3 nucleotides read TGTGCCAGCCCAGCGGGGAATTCGGACAATGAGCAGTTCTTC. It encodes CASPAGNSDNEQFF.

This chain joins TRBV28 and TRBJ2-1; no clear D. The CDR3 has 12 amino acids. The ends were cut back, 5 bases at V and 9 bases at J, with 11 bases in the middle. Germline values: CDR1 MDHEN, CDR2 SYDVKM. CDR3 bases: TGTGCCAGCAGTCCTCCTCTGGGTGAGCAGTTCTTC. This gives the protein CASSPPLGEQFF.

V gene TRBV28 combines with J gene TRBJ1-6, with D possibly being TRBD1 (5 bases). V was clipped by 7 bases and J by 8 bases, with 18 bases between them. The CDR3 extends over 15 amino acids. The germline V gene has CDR1 MDHEN and CDR2 SYDVKM. The CDR3 spells CASTALGTDDSPLHF. For the CDR3, the DNA is TGTGCCAGCACCGCCTTGGGGACTGACGATTCACCCCTCCACTTT.

This clonotype appeared a single time. V and J are TRBV4-2 and TRBJ2-1; 9 nucleotides match TRBD2. J gave up 0 bases and V 0 bases, and 15 bases lay outside the gene matches. The CDR3 length is 21 residues. From germline, CDR1 is LGHNA and CDR2 YNFKEQ. CDR3 sequence (DNA): TGTGCCAGCAGCCAAGAAACGGTAGGCCTAGCGGGGCCGAGCTCCTACAATGAGCAGTTCTTC. Translation: CASSQETVGLAGPSSYNEQFF.

V usage is TRBV19 and J usage is TRBJ1-6; D gene ambiguous. Germline-derived CDR1 and CDR2 are LNHDA and SQIVND (reference sequence). The V end was cut by 7 bases, the J end by 6 bases, with 13 bases between. This CDR3 contains 14 residues. CDR3 residues: CASTETRSNSPLHF. The CDR3, as DNA: TGTGCCAGTACCGAGACAAGATCTAATTCACCCCTCCACTTT.

This clonotype was found once. The rearrangement links TRBV2 to TRBJ2-5; D may be TRBD1 (6 bases). The CDR3 runs to 14 residues. The V and J ends lost 6 bases and 5 bases respectively, with 16 bases between them. Germline V gives CDR1 SNHLY, CDR2 FYNNEI. Here the CDR3 DNA reads TGTGCCAGCAGACCCACTACAGGGTCGGAGACCCAGTACTTC. This gives the protein CASRPTTGSETQYF.

The table lists this clonotype with many counts. The chain carries TRBV10-3 and TRBJ1-1, with unresolved D. Germline CDR1 is ENHRY and CDR2 is SYGVKD. The CDR3 covers 12 residues. V dropped 8 bases and J dropped 1 base, with 8 bases sitting between them. The CDR3 spells CAISRENTEAFF. DNA of the CDR3: TGTGCCATCTCACGGGAGAACACTGAAGCTTTCTTT.

This clonotype was seen only a few times. The chain carries TRBV5-5 and TRBJ1-5; D gene unclear. The CDR3 loop spans 15 amino acids. Germline V lookup: CDR1 SGHKS, CDR2 YYEKEE (reference sequence). V was shortened by 3 bases and J by 0 bases, with 10 bases between the two germline ends. The DNA for the CDR3 is TGTGCCAGCAGCTCGTATTCGGATAGCAATCAGCCCCAGCATTTT. This encodes CASSSYSDSNQPQHF. Full variable domain (rest looked up from reference TRBV5-5 and TRBJ1-5): DAGVTQSPTHLIKTRGQQVTLRCSPISGHKSVSWYQQVLGQGPQFIFQYYEKEERGRGNFPDRFSARQFPNYSSELNVNALLLGDSALYLCASSSYSDSNQPQHFGDGTRLSIL.